This T cell receptor (beta chain) appears in the sequencing data of a study of PD-1 blockade in classical Hodgkin lymphoma. Study-wide results and limits: Complete responders' diversity at baseline resembled that of newly diagnosed patients. Reported baseline diversity: healthy donors highest, relapsed/refractory patients lowest.

The CDR3 is 18 amino acids. V shed 4 bases and J 2 bases; nucleotides not matched to a gene: 6. Germline V CDR1 and CDR2: SGHAT, FQNNGV. About this clone itself: The antigen is undetermined.

The assay was immunoSEQ multiplex PCR, and TCRdb's table has in-frame clones only and misses some. The sample contains roughly 38,000 clones, more than 85% of which appear only once. Brentuximab vedotin exposure varied, and every patient relapsed after autologous stem cell transplantation. This receptor was identified in a human donor with classical Hodgkin lymphoma. Here the sequenced sample was peripheral blood mononuclear cells (PBMCs), taken before the second cycle of nivolumab. The rearrangement links TRBV11-2 to TRBJ2-3; 16 bases line up with TRBD2. The CDR3, as DNA: TGTGCCAGCAGCTCACCGGGACTAGCGGGAGGGCACACAGATACGCAGTATTTT. Translated: CASSSPGLAGGHTDTQYF. Together with reference TRBV11-2 and TRBJ2-3, the CDR3 gives the full variable domain: EAGVAQSPRYKIIEKRQSVAFWCNPISGHATLYWYQQILGQGPKLLIQFQNNGVVDDSQLPKDRFSAERLKGVDSTLKIQPAKLEDSAVYLCASSSPGLAGGHTDTQYFGPGTRLTVL.